Following are 32 T cell receptor beta chains from one sample sequenced in a study of cytomegalovirus exposure and HLA in healthy donors. The PCR made use of 60 Vbeta and 13 Jbeta primers. Generated by immunoSEQ multiplex PCR, the TCRdb table keeps only in-frame clones and is missing some. This sample yields 120,000 to 150,000 clones, of which roughly 62% are seen a single time; approximately 4.2% belongs to the top ten. What was sequenced was PBMCs. The receptor source for this set is a man aged 60 to 69 in good health and CMV-seronegative.

This chain connects TRBV6-1 to TRBJ1-2, with 10 positions matching TRBD1. Per germline, CDR1 MNHNS and CDR2 SASEGT. J lost 4 bases, V lost 2 bases, and 7 bases had no gene match. The CDR3 consists of 16 residues. CDR3 sequence: CASSEHPGQGPYGYTF. The CDR3, as DNA: TGTGCCAGCAGTGAACATCCGGGACAGGGGCCCTATGGCTACACCTTC.

This clone has a handful of counts. This chain links TRBV9 with TRBJ2-3; no reliable D call. Trimming took off 3 bases at V and 5 bases at J, with 13 bases between the two ends. The CDR3 runs to 14 residues. CDR1 SGDLS and CDR2 YYNGEE come from the germline V gene. CDR3 nucleotide sequence: TGTGCCAGCAGCGCAGCACCAGCGTTAGATACGCAGTATTTT. Its translation is CASSAAPALDTQYF.

The rearrangement links TRBV7-2 to TRBJ2-2; TRBD2 matches 9 bases. With 7 bases clipped from V and 7 bases from J, the junction kept 19 bases outside the gene matches. The germline gives CDR1 SGHTA, CDR2 FQGNSA. The CDR3 length is 18 residues. The CDR3 sequence: CASINPNSGSQGVGELFF. The CDR3 DNA is TGTGCCAGCATCAATCCCAATAGCGGGAGTCAAGGGGTCGGGGAGCTGTTTTTT.

The genes are TRBV9 and TRBJ2-1; 8 positions agree with TRBD2. Germline V gene sequence: CDR1 SGDLS, CDR2 YYNGEE. CDR3 length: 15 amino acids. V lost 0 bases and J lost 5; bases outside the gene matches: 4. This chain's CDR3 is CASSVGAGAHNEQFF. The CDR3 region has the DNA TGTGCCAGCAGCGTAGGAGCGGGAGCACACAATGAGCAGTTCTTC.

J is TRBJ2-7 and V is TRBV28, with a weak D call TRBD1 (5 bases). Looked up from germline, CDR1 is MDHEN and CDR2 is SYDVKM. The CDR3 is made up of 14 amino acids. V was pared by 5 bases and J by 5 bases, with 16 bases between. The CDR3 reads CASSTPMGRHEQYF. The CDR3 DNA reads TGTGCCAGCAGTACCCCTATGGGGCGGCACGAGCAGTACTTC.

The V call is TRBV6-5, the J call TRBJ2-1; TRBD2 aligns across 7 bases. Trimming took 4 bases from V and 6 from J; bases not matched to a gene: 12. The germline V gene has CDR1 MNHEY and CDR2 SVGAGI. This CDR3 contains 16 residues. This chain's CDR3 is CASSSPSGPTPNEQFF. The CDR3, as DNA: TGTGCCAGCAGTTCTCCTAGCGGCCCTACCCCCAATGAGCAGTTCTTC.

This clone was seen only a few times. The chain is built from TRBV5-4 and TRBJ2-4; D might be TRBD1 (6 bases). With 4 bases removed from V and 0 bases from J, the gap between germline ends came to 14 bases. CDR1 is SGHNT, CDR2 YYREEE, per germline (reference sequence). The CDR3 sequence is 16 residues long. As DNA, the CDR3 is TGTGCCAGCAGCCCCGACAGGATACTAGCCAAAAACATTCAGTACTTC. Translation: CASSPDRILAKNIQYF.

V gene TRBV6-5 combines with J gene TRBJ1-2; D is perhaps TRBD1 (6 bases). Trimming left V 0 bases short and J 6 bases short, with 11 bases between. The CDR3 consists of 14 residues. The germline V gene encodes CDR1 MNHEY and CDR2 SVGAGI. CDR3 DNA sequence: TGTGCCAGCAGTTACTCACAGGGTTTTCATGGCTACACCTTC. Protein: CASSYSQGFHGYTF.

This sequence joins TRBV6-1 and TRBJ1-4; D perhaps matches TRBD1 (6 bases). This CDR3 has 16 amino acids. V lost 1 base to trimming and J lost 8 bases, with 17 bases between them. Germline loops: CDR1 MNHNS, CDR2 SASEGT. CDR3 sequence: CASSEVGGGGKEKLFF. CDR3 sequence (DNA): TGTGCCAGCAGTGAAGTGGGAGGGGGGGGTAAGGAAAAACTGTTTTTT.

The chain recombines TRBV30 with TRBJ2-5; D possibly corresponds to TRBD2 (6 bases). The CDR3 runs to 11 residues. Germline CDR1 GTSNPN, CDR2 SVGIG (reference sequence). CDR3 in DNA: TGTGCGCGGGGTATACAAGAGACCCAGTACTTC. It translates to CARGIQETQYF.

In this sample, this clone turned up a few times. V gene TRBV6-6 combines with J gene TRBJ2-6, with 7 bases aligning to TRBD1. CDR3 length: 15 amino acids. Germline V gene data show CDR1 as MNHNY and CDR2 as SVGAGI (reference sequence). The J segment lost 2 bases and the V segment lost 7 bases, leaving 5 bases of the junction unmatched. The CDR3 DNA reads TGTGCCAGCACCACGACAGGGACTGGGGCCAACGTCCTGACTTTC. Its protein is CASTTTGTGANVLTF.

The chain combines TRBV11-2 with TRBJ2-2; 7 nucleotides line up with TRBD2. This CDR3 contains 17 residues. The V segment lost 1 base and the J segment 1 base; nucleotides outside the gene matches: 6. Looked up from germline, CDR1 is SGHAT and CDR2 is FQNNGV. The CDR3, as DNA: TGTGCCAGCAGCTTAGTGAGGCTAGCGGTGAACACCGGGGAGCTGTTTTTT. It codes for CASSLVRLAVNTGELFF. Looking up the rest from reference TRBV11-2 and TRBJ2-2 gives the full variable domain: EAGVAQSPRYKIIEKRQSVAFWCNPISGHATLYWYQQILGQGPKLLIQFQNNGVVDDSQLPKDRFSAERLKGVDSTLKIQPAKLEDSAVYLCASSLVRLAVNTGELFFGEGSRLTVL.

The V call is TRBV9, the J call TRBJ1-1; TRBD1 matches at 7 bases. There are 15 residues in the CDR3. Germline CDR1 is SGDLS and CDR2 is YYNGEE. J was trimmed by 7 bases and V by 0 bases; bases with no gene match: 9. CDR3 nucleotides: TGTGCCAGCAGCGTAGAGGGGGCCCTCAGGAATGAAGCTTTCTTT. Its protein product is CASSVEGALRNEAFF.

This clone was detected once. The rearrangement uses TRBV21-1 and TRBJ2-1; the D call in the table, TRBD2, was not verified against the DNA. TRBV21-1 represents a pseudogene. This CDR3 comprises 14 residues. The CDR3 DNA sequence: TGTGCCATGCGGGCGGTCGGCTCCTACAATGAGCAGTTCTTC. Residues: CAMRAVGSYNEQFF.

This clone has only one observation. The gene calls are TRBV25-1 and TRBJ1-5, with TRBD1 as a possible D gene (6 bases). The germline gives CDR1 MGHDK, CDR2 SYGVNS. Trimming removed 3 bases from V and 2 bases from J, with 14 bases in between. This CDR3 region has 16 residues. CDR3 protein: CASSEGGGEGNQPQHF. For the CDR3, the DNA is TGTGCCAGCAGTGAGGGAGGGGGGGAAGGCAATCAGCCCCAGCATTTT.

This chain uses TRBV2 with TRBJ1-1; TRBD1 matches 8 bases. The junction had 7 bases not matched to a gene; V was cut back by 6 bases and J by 1 base. The CDR3 loop spans 15 amino acids. Germline CDR1 SNHLY, CDR2 FYNNEI. The CDR3 DNA sequence: TGTGCCAGCAGAAGTAGACAGGGGTCGAACACTGAAGCTTTCTTT. Translated, it gives CASRSRQGSNTEAFF. Full variable domain (remainder filled in from reference TRBV2 and TRBJ1-1): EPEVTQTPSHQVTQMGQEVILRCVPISNHLYFYWYRQILGQKVEFLVSFYNNEISEKSEIFDDQFSVERPDGSNFTLKIRSTKLEDSAMYFCASRSRQGSNTEAFFGQGTRLTVV.

CDR3 sequence reads: CASSLEPSFGTANTEAFF. The CDR3 DNA reads TGTGCCAGCAGCTTAGAACCCTCTTTTGGGACAGCTAACACTGAAGCTTTCTTT. The chain combines TRBV7-6 with TRBJ1-1; 7 nucleotides match TRBD1. V lost 1 base and J lost 2; bases outside the gene matches: 13. CDR3 length: 18 amino acids. The V gene's germline CDR1 is SGHVS and CDR2 FNYEAQ.

About this clone: The junction differs from germline at one of its ends, possibly a read error. This CDR3 is CSSSPSNRSFYNEQFF. The DNA for the CDR3 is TGTTCCAGCAGCCCTTCTAATCGTTCCTTTTACAATGAGCAGTTCTTC. The chain has TRBV7-9 and TRBJ2-1; no clear D gene. CDR1 SEHNR and CDR2 FQNEAQ come from the germline V gene (reference sequence). CDR3 length: 16 residues.

This clone was detected only once. The V and J genes are TRBV11-1 and TRBJ2-1; perhaps TRBD2 as D (5 bases). Trimming removed 8 bases at V and 4 bases at J, with 9 bases between. CDR1 SGHAT and CDR2 FQDESV come from the germline V gene (reference sequence). The CDR3 consists of 12 residues. Here the CDR3 DNA reads TGTGCCAGCCAAGCGGTGTACAATGAGCAGTTCTTC. Translated, it gives CASQAVYNEQFF.

This sequence joins TRBV5-1 and TRBJ1-2; 7 bases map to TRBD1. This CDR3 region has 15 residues. The germline CDR1 and CDR2 sequences are SGHRS and YFSETQ. V was pared by 0 bases and J by 0 bases, with 2 bases of the junction left unmatched. The CDR3 nucleotides read TGCGCCAGCAGCTTGGGCGGGACAGCTAACTATGGCTACACCTTC. Translated, it gives CASSLGGTANYGYTF.

The chain is built from TRBV5-1 and TRBJ2-1; D ambiguous. V shed 5 bases and J shed 8 bases, with 17 bases lying between them. CDR3 length: 14 residues. Germline CDR1 reads SGHRS; CDR2 reads YFSETQ. The CDR3 nucleotides are TGCGCCAGCAGAATCCAGCGCGAGGCCCATGAGCAGTTCTTC. Translation gives CASRIQREAHEQFF.

This chain uses TRBV29-1 with TRBJ2-1, with a possible D match to TRBD2 (6 bases). The ends were cut back, 4 bases at V and 10 bases at J, with 17 bases in the middle. CDR1 and CDR2 from the germline V gene are SQVTM and ANQGSEA. This CDR3 has 13 residues. The CDR3 nucleotides read TGCAGCGTTGTTGGACTATTGGGTTGGGAGCAGTTCTTC. It specifies CSVVGLLGWEQFF.

This clone was recorded a few times. This chain joins TRBV6-5 and TRBJ2-5; maybe TRBD2 (5 bases). V was pared by 6 bases and J by 2 bases, with 10 bases between. The CDR3 contains 13 residues. Germline loops: CDR1 MNHEY, CDR2 SVGAGI. CDR3 in amino acids: CASRKPGQETQYF. The CDR3 DNA reads as TGTGCCAGCAGGAAACCGGGGCAAGAGACCCAGTACTTC.

The rearrangement uses TRBV6-5 and TRBJ1-2; 8 bases align to TRBD1. V was clipped by 5 bases and J by 8 bases; unmatched bases: 10. Germline assignment: CDR1 MNHEY and CDR2 SVGAGI. The CDR3 sequence is 14 residues long. This CDR3 reads CASSRTGREGGYTF. CDR3 nucleotides: TGTGCCAGCAGTAGGACAGGGCGGGAGGGAGGCTACACCTTC.

The chain couples TRBV27 to TRBJ2-2; D not resolved. The CDR3 loop spans 15 amino acids. The V end was cut by 3 bases, the J end by 4 bases, with 12 bases between. The germline V gene encodes CDR1 MNHEY and CDR2 SMNVEV (reference sequence). In nucleotides, the CDR3 is TGTGCCAGCAGTTTCGACTTAGTCCCCACCGGGGAGCTGTTTTTT. This translates into CASSFDLVPTGELFF.

The CDR3: CASSLGHSEYNEQFF. CDR3 DNA sequence: TGCGCCAGCAGCTTGGGACACTCAGAGTACAATGAGCAGTTCTTC. The rearrangement uses TRBV5-1 and TRBJ2-1; D not resolved. From germline, CDR1 is SGHRS and CDR2 YFSETQ. The CDR3 extends over 15 amino acids. V was clipped by 0 bases and J by 4 bases, with 11 bases between them.

The V and J genes are TRBV6-1 and TRBJ2-5; possibly TRBD2 for D (5 bases). The CDR3 consists of 13 residues. The germline gives CDR1 MNHNS, CDR2 SASEGT. The V end lost 8 bases, the J end lost 2 bases, and 12 bases lay between the germline ends. The CDR3 nucleotides read TGTGCCAGCCTGGACTGGGGACAAGAGACCCAGTACTTC. This encodes CASLDWGQETQYF.

CDR3 DNA: TGTGCCAGCAGTCTCCTCGGGAGGGGGGGAATTTCACCCCTCCACTTT. This sequence encodes CASSLLGRGGISPLHF. This rearrangement joins TRBV28 to TRBJ1-6; TRBD1 is a possible D gene (6 bases). V was clipped by 5 bases and J by 9 bases, with 20 bases between them. This CDR3 contains 16 residues. Germline V CDR1 and CDR2: MDHEN, SYDVKM.

This clone was counted only a few times. The chain links TRBV6-5 to TRBJ2-2; a weak D match, TRBD1 (5 bases). The CDR3 consists of 12 residues. Trimming stripped 11 bases from V and 5 bases from J, with 12 bases between. Germline values: CDR1 MNHEY, CDR2 SVGAGI. CDR3 in DNA: TGTGCCTGCCAGGGTTGGACCGGGGAGCTGTTTTTT. Translating it yields CACQGWTGELFF.

This clone came up once. V usage is TRBV30 and J usage is TRBJ1-5; possibly TRBD1 for D (6 bases). The CDR3 has 13 residues. Germline V gene lookup returns CDR1 GTSNPN and CDR2 SVGIG (reference sequence). V lost 3 bases to trimming and J lost 9 bases, with 15 bases between them. The CDR3 region is CAWRGAPFSPQHF. The CDR3 DNA is TGTGCCTGGAGGGGGGCCCCCTTCTCGCCCCAGCATTTT. The full variable domain, rest sourced from reference TRBV30 and TRBJ1-5, is SQTIHQWPATLVQPVGSPLSLECTVEGTSNPNLYWYRQAAGRGLQLLFYSVGIGQISSEVPQNLSASRPQDRQFILSSKKLLLSDSGFYLCAWRGAPFSPQHFGDGTRLSIL.

The sample holds a few counts of this clone. The chain recombines TRBV6-5 with TRBJ2-7; TRBD2 aligns across 7 bases. Germline trimming cut 8 bases from V and 7 bases from J; bases unmatched to any gene: 11. The V gene's germline CDR1 is MNHEY and CDR2 SVGAGI. There are 13 residues in the CDR3. In nucleotides, the CDR3 is TGTGCCAGCTTAAAACGTGAGGGAGGGGAGCAGTACTTC. Residues: CASLKREGGEQYF.

The V call is TRBV25-1, the J call TRBJ2-7; perhaps TRBD2 as D (6 bases). V lost 1 base and J 3 bases, leaving 10 bases between the germline ends. This CDR3 is built from 14 residues. In germline, CDR1 is MGHDK, CDR2 SYGVNS. The CDR3 protein is CASSESGGNYEQYF. The DNA for the CDR3 is TGTGCCAGCAGTGAATCGGGCGGGAACTACGAGCAGTACTTC.